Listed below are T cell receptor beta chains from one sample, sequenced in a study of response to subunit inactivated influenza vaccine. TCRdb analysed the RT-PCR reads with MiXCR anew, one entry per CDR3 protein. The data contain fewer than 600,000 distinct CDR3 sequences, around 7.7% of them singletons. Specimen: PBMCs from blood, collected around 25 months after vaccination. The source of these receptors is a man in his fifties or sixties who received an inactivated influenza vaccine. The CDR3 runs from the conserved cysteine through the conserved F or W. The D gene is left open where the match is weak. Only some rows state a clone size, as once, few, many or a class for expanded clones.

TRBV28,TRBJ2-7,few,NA,CASTEQGIYEQYF,TGTGCCAGCACCGAGCAGGGGATCTACGAGCAGTACTTC
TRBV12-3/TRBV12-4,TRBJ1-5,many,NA,CASSLWGSNQPQHF,TGTGCCAGCAGTTTATGGGGGAGCAATCAGCCCCAGCATTTT
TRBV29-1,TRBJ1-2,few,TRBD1,CSARDRAFLGYTF,TGCAGCGCCCGGGACAGGGCCTTTCTGGGCTACACCTTC
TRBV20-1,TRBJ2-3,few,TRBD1,CSAQVGQGAPDTQYF,TGCAGTGCGCAGGTGGGACAGGGGGCCCCAGATACGCAGTATTTT
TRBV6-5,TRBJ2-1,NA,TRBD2,CASSYSSGWGNEQFF,TGTGCCAGCAGTTACTCTAGCGGGTGGGGGAATGAGCAGTTCTTC
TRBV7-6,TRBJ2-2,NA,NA,CASSAAWELFF,TGTGCCAGCAGTGCTGCCTGGGAGCTGTTTTTT
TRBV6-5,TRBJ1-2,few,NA,CASSYGGDIGGKGYTF,TGTGCCAGCAGTTACGGGGGGGACATCGGAGGAAAGGGCTACACCTTC
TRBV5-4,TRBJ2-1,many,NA,CASSFIPQGDEQFF,TGTGCCAGCAGCTTTATCCCTCAGGGAGATGAGCAGTTCTTC
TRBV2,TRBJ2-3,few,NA,CAVARELGDTQYF,TGTGCCGTCGCCCGGGAGTTAGGAGATACGCAGTATTTT
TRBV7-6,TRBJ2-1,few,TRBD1,CASSDPDTGTVQLF,TGTGCCAGCAGCGACCCTGACACCGGGACAGTTCAACTCTTC
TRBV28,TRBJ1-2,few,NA,CASRAREHGYTF,TGTGCCAGCAGGGCCCGCGAACATGGCTACACCTTC
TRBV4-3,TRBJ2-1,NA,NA,CASSQGLGGEQFF,TGCGCCAGCAGCCAAGGGCTAGGTGGTGAGCAGTTCTTC
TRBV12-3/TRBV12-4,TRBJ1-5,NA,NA,CASSLFNLEPQHF,TGTGCCAGCAGTTTATTCAATTTGGAGCCCCAGCATTTT
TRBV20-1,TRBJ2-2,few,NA,CSASSRNTGELFF,TGCAGTGCTAGTTCCAGGAATACCGGGGAGCTGTTTTTT
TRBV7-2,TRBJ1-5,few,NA,CASSLGSRANQPQHF,TGTGCCAGCAGCTTAGGCTCTAGGGCCAATCAGCCCCAGCATTTT
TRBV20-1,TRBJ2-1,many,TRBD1,CSAARQGSYNEQFF,TGCAGTGCTGCCCGACAGGGGTCCTACAATGAGCAGTTCTTC
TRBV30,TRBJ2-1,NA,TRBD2,CAWHGLAGGPGKQFF,TGTGCCTGGCACGGACTAGCGGGAGGGCCGGGAAAGCAGTTCTTC
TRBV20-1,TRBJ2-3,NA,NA,CSASGRWDTQYF,TGCAGTGCTAGCGGTCGTTGGGATACGCAGTATTTT
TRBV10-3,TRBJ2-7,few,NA,CAISESQNYEQYF,TGTGCCATCAGTGAGTCCCAGAACTACGAGCAGTACTTC
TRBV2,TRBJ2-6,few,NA,CASSERRSGANVLTF,TGTGCCAGCAGTGAAAGGCGCTCTGGGGCCAACGTCCTGACTTTC
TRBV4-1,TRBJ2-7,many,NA,CASSQGTVTYEQYF,TGCGCCAGCAGCCAAGGGACAGTTACCTACGAGCAGTACTTC
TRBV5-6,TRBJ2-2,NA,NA,CASSFWTGELFF,TGTGCCAGCAGCTTTTGGACAGGGGAGCTGTTTTTT
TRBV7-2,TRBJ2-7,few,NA,CASSLALGSIYEQYF,TGTGCCAGCAGCTTAGCGCTGGGGAGTATTTACGAGCAGTACTTC
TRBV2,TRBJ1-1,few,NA,CASALGEAFF,TGTGCCAGCGCCCTAGGGGAAGCTTTCTTT
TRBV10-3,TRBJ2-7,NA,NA,CAISERTKSSYEQYF,TGTGCCATCAGTGAAAGGACGAAGAGCTCCTACGAGCAGTACTTC
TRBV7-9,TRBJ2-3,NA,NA,CASSLRGGRETDTQYF,TGTGCCAGCAGCTTAAGAGGTGGCAGGGAGACAGATACGCAGTATTTT
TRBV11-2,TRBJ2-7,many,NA,CASSLENHNSYEQYF,TGTGCCAGCAGCTTAGAGAACCACAACTCCTACGAGCAGTACTTC
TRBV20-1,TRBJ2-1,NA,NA,CSARDGFEQFF,TGCAGTGCTAGAGATGGCTTTGAGCAGTTCTTC
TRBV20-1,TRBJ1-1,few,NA,CSARDLGGASPEAFF,TGCAGTGCTAGAGACCTGGGGGGGGCATCCCCGGAAGCTTTCTTT
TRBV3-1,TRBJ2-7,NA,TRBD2,CASSPSGSSEQYF,TGTGCCAGCAGCCCGAGCGGGAGCTCCGAGCAGTACTTC
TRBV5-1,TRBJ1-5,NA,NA,CASSLPQHF,TGCGCCAGCAGCTTGCCCCAGCATTTT
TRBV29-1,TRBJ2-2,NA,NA,CSVGEQSHTGELFF,TGCAGCGTTGGCGAGCAATCTCACACCGGGGAGCTGTTTTTT
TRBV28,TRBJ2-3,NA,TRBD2,CASSFPPGLAGGGMDTDTQYF,TGTGCCAGCAGTTTTCCCCCGGGACTAGCGGGGGGGGGTATGGACACAGATACGCAGTATTTT
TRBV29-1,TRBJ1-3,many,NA,CSVEVLGGNTIYF,TGCAGCGTTGAAGTCCTAGGGGGAAACACCATATATTTT
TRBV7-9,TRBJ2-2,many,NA,CASSLDGSIPGELFF,TGTGCCAGCAGCTTAGATGGCTCAATCCCCGGGGAGCTGTTTTTT
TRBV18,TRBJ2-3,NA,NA,CASSPQGPQGDTQYF,TGTGCCAGCTCACCACAAGGACCGCAGGGAGATACGCAGTATTTT
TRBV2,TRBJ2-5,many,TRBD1,CASSYRGHQETQYF,TGTGCCAGCAGCTACAGGGGTCACCAAGAGACCCAGTACTTC
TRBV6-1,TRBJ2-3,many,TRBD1,CASSERGQGDTQYF,TGTGCCAGCAGTGAAAGAGGACAGGGGGATACGCAGTATTTT
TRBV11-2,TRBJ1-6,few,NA,CASSFDEWPADPPLHF,TGTGCCAGCAGCTTCGACGAGTGGCCCGCGGACCCACCCCTCCACTTT
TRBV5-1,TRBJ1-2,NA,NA,CASSLDWGNYGYTF,TGCGCCAGCAGCTTGGATTGGGGTAACTATGGCTACACCTTC
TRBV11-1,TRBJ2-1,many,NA,CASSQLVNEQFF,TGTGCCAGCAGCCAACTAGTCAATGAGCAGTTCTTC
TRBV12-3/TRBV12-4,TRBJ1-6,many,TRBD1,CASSARDRGSPLHF,TGTGCCAGCAGTGCCCGGGACAGGGGTTCACCCCTCCACTTT
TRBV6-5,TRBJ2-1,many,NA,CASRMTGRHNEQFF,TGTGCCAGCAGAATGACGGGACGCCACAATGAGCAGTTCTTC
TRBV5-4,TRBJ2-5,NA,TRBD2,CASSLEPAGGQETQYF,TGTGCCAGCAGCTTGGAACCAGCGGGGGGGCAAGAGACCCAGTACTTC